A single sample is the source of the 17 T cell receptor beta chains below, sequenced in a study of OX40 agonist ivuxolimab in advanced cancers. Using immunoSEQ multiplex PCR, the repertoire was profiled, and TCRdb retains in-frame clones only, with some absent. The sample records 35,000 to 50,000 clones, around 88% being singletons. Specimen: CD4+ or CD8+ T cells sorted from blood, collected in a trial of the OX40 agonist ivuxolimab. The receptor source for this set is an adult with an advanced solid tumor such as melanoma, head and neck, liver or kidney cancer.

The chain uses TRBV5-4 and TRBJ2-7; D is unresolved. The CDR3 covers 11 residues. Per the germline V gene, CDR1 is SGHNT and CDR2 is YYREEE (reference sequence). V lost 0 bases and J lost 4, with 2 bases in between. CDR3 sequence reads: CASSLGYEQYF. The DNA for the CDR3 is TGTGCCAGCAGCTTGGGTTACGAGCAGTACTTC.

J is TRBJ1-3 and V is TRBV14; D possibly corresponds to TRBD1 (6 bases). Trimming stripped 3 bases from V and 2 bases from J, with 11 bases between. The CDR3 has 15 amino acids. The germline gives CDR1 SGHDN, CDR2 FVKESK. The CDR3: CASSQIQGAGNTIYF. Written as DNA, the CDR3 is TGTGCCAGCAGCCAGATACAGGGCGCTGGAAACACCATATATTTT.

With regard to this clone: This specimen includes other DNA sequences encoding the same CDR3. The rearrangement joins TRBV9 to TRBJ2-1; D gene unclear. This CDR3 is built from 12 residues. V gave up 0 bases and J gave up 9 bases, with 7 bases separating them. From germline, CDR1 is SGDLS and CDR2 YYNGEE. CDR3 region: CASSVVGGEQFF. The CDR3 DNA reads TGTGCCAGCAGCGTAGTAGGTGGTGAGCAGTTCTTC.

This rearrangement joins TRBV7-9 to TRBJ1-3, with D possibly matching TRBD1 (5 bases). Germline V gene sequence: CDR1 SEHNR, CDR2 FQNEAQ (reference sequence). The CDR3 spans 12 residues. Trimming left V 10 bases short and J 3 bases short, with 10 bases between. The CDR3 is CATRRVGNTIYF. In DNA form, the CDR3 reads TGTGCCACCCGCAGGGTTGGAAACACCATATATTTT.

The chain links TRBV5-5 to TRBJ2-2, with D possibly TRBD2 on 5 matching bases. The CDR3 is 14 residues long. The ends were cut back, 1 base at V and 3 bases at J, with 7 bases in the middle. Looked up from germline, CDR1 is SGHKS and CDR2 is YYEKEE (reference sequence). CDR3 sequence: CASSLTGYTGELFF. CDR3 DNA: TGTGCCAGCAGCTTGACGGGGTACACCGGGGAGCTGTTTTTT.

The sample holds a few counts of this clone. The CDR3 DNA sequence: TGCAGTGCTCGGACAGGGATGACCCAGTACTTC. This gives the protein CSARTGMTQYF. The V and J genes are TRBV20-1 and TRBJ2-5; TRBD1 matches 8 bases. With V trimmed by 5 bases and J by 7 bases, 3 bases remained unmatched. The CDR3 covers 11 residues. CDR1 is DFQATT, CDR2 SNEGSKA, per germline (reference sequence).

The chain recombines TRBV28 with TRBJ2-1; 10 bases are a match to TRBD2. The V gene end was trimmed by 5 bases and the J gene end by 4 bases; junction bases not matched to a gene: 8. In germline, CDR1 is MDHEN, CDR2 SYDVKM. The CDR3 spans 16 residues. This chain's CDR3 is CASSARLAGVYNEQFF. The CDR3 region has the DNA TGTGCCAGCAGTGCCCGACTAGCGGGTGTATACAATGAGCAGTTCTTC.

The chain links TRBV7-3 to TRBJ2-1, with TRBD2 identical over 12 bases. V shed 6 bases, J shed 6 bases, and the junction held 6 bases outside the gene matches. Germline V CDR1 and CDR2: SGHTA, FQGTGA. CDR3 length equals 15 residues. The CDR3 region is CASSLLAGGRNEQFF. CDR3 nucleotide sequence: TGTGCCAGCAGTTTACTAGCGGGAGGTCGCAATGAGCAGTTCTTC.

V and J are TRBV29-1 and TRBJ2-7; possible D gene TRBD2, 6 bases. This CDR3 region has 13 residues. V shed 2 bases and J shed 0 bases, with 8 bases lying between them. Germline-derived CDR1 and CDR2 are SQVTM and ANQGSEA. CDR3 nucleotide sequence: TGCAGCGTTGAATCGGGGGTCTCCTACGAGCAGTACTTC. Amino acid sequence: CSVESGVSYEQYF.

This clone was detected only once. This chain joins TRBV7-9 and TRBJ2-6; D is possibly TRBD1 (5 bases). Germline lookup yields CDR1 SEHNR and CDR2 FQNEAQ (reference sequence). The CDR3 has 13 residues. Trimming shortened V by 9 bases and J by 3 bases, and 9 bases separated the two germline ends. This chain's CDR3 is CAREGDGANVLTF. For the CDR3, the DNA is TGTGCCAGAGAAGGGGATGGGGCCAACGTCCTGACTTTC. The full variable domain, rest sourced from reference TRBV7-9 and TRBJ2-6, is DTGVSQNPRHKITKRGQNVTFRCDPISEHNRLYWYRQTLGQGPEFLTYFQNEAQLEKSRLLSDRFSAERPKGSFSTLEIQRTEQGDSAMYLCAREGDGANVLTFGAGSRLTVL.

The rearrangement links TRBV27 to TRBJ1-1; 7 positions agree with TRBD1. The germline V gene has CDR1 MNHEY and CDR2 SMNVEV (reference sequence). The CDR3 sequence is 15 residues long. J was trimmed by 5 bases and V by 5 bases; bases with no gene match: 11. CDR3 DNA: TGTGCCAGCAGTCCTTGGACAGGCTCCGGTACTGAAGCTTTCTTT. This sequence encodes CASSPWTGSGTEAFF.

This clone was seen a handful of times. This CDR3 reads CATSSGDSNQPQHF. DNA for the CDR3: TGTGCCACCAGCAGTGGGGACAGCAATCAGCCCCAGCATTTT. The chain carries TRBV15 and TRBJ1-5; a weak D match, TRBD1 (5 bases). Between the trimmed V and J ends, which lost 3 bases and 1 base, there was a span of 7 bases. Germline CDR1 reads LNHNV; CDR2 reads YYDKDF (reference sequence). This CDR3 is 14 amino acids long.

This sequence joins TRBV14 and TRBJ1-4, with D possibly being TRBD1 (5 bases). CDR1 and CDR2 from the germline V gene are SGHDN and FVKESK. V lost 0 bases and J lost 0, with 23 bases in between. The CDR3 consists of 21 residues. The CDR3 DNA reads TGTGCCAGCAGCCAAGAGGCACATGTTTCCTACGCAGGGCCAACTAATGAAAAACTGTTTTTT. Its translation is CASSQEAHVSYAGPTNEKLFF.

The rearrangement links TRBV5-1 to TRBJ2-1; 8 bases fit TRBD2. Per germline, CDR1 SGHRS and CDR2 YFSETQ. CDR3 length: 16 amino acids. The trim removed 6 bases at V and 3 bases at J, leaving 11 bases unmatched. CDR3 nucleotides: TGCGCCAGCATGGTGGGCGGGGGGAACGACTACAATGAGCAGTTCTTC. Translated, it gives CASMVGGGNDYNEQFF. Drawing the rest from reference TRBV5-1 and TRBJ2-1, the complete variable domain is KAGVTQTPRYLIKTRGQQVTLSCSPISGHRSVSWYQQTPGQGLQFLFEYFSETQRNKGNFPGRFSGRQFSNSRSEMNVSTLELGDSALYLCASMVGGGNDYNEQFFGPGTRLTVL.

This clone was seen a single time. The chain carries TRBV19 and TRBJ1-2, with no clear D. V was pared by 6 bases and J by 2 bases, with 10 bases between. The germline V gene encodes CDR1 LNHDA and CDR2 SQIVND (reference sequence). The CDR3 extends over 13 amino acids. CDR3: CASSPGPNYGYTF. The DNA for the CDR3 is TGTGCCAGTAGCCCCGGACCAAACTATGGCTACACCTTC.

As regards this clone: A read error may account for a junction end that differs from germline. The chain recombines TRBV5-4 with TRBJ1-1; 9 nucleotides match TRBD1. The CDR3 loop spans 13 amino acids. Germline values: CDR1 SGHNT, CDR2 YYREEE (reference sequence). For the CDR3, the DNA is TGTGCCAGCAGCGGGACAGGGAACCCTGAAGCTTTCTTT. It codes for CASSGTGNPEAFF.

The J gene is TRBJ1-1, the V gene TRBV5-5; D is unclear. Looked up from germline, CDR1 is SGHKS and CDR2 is YYEKEE (reference sequence). CDR3 size: 16 residues. The germline V and J ends were trimmed by 2 bases and 1 base, with 15 bases remaining between them. The CDR3 is CASSFTAFSGNTEAFF. In DNA form, the CDR3 reads TGTGCCAGCAGCTTTACAGCATTCTCTGGGAACACTGAAGCTTTCTTT.